This paragraph reports one TCR beta chain. The table came from immunoSEQ multiplex PCR; TCRdb's copy has only in-frame clones and leaves some out. The sample includes some 80,000 clones, approximately 94% of them seen just once. This entry is derived from a study of T cell changes during pregnancy in multiple sclerosis. This clonotype was obtained from a female donor with multiple sclerosis, enrolled in a pregnancy study. The sequencing used peripheral blood, collected in the third trimester of pregnancy.

CDR3 in DNA: TGTGCCGTCCGGACGGAGGGTATGACTGAAGCTTTCTTT. Amino acids: CAVRTEGMTEAFF. The chain combines TRBV10-3 with TRBJ1-1; no firm D call. Germline CDR1 and CDR2: ENHRY and SYGVKD. Deletions cut 11 bases from V and 5 bases from J, with 18 bases between. The CDR3 sequence is 13 residues long.